The next 27 T cell receptor beta chains were all read from a single sample in a study of blood T cell repertoires in COVID-19. Libraries were prepared by immunoSEQ multiplex PCR; TCRdb keeps only in-frame clonotypes and omits some of them. The sample includes 150,000 to 200,000 clones, 89% seen only once; the top ten take over 7%. Sequenced input: PBMCs or T cells enriched from blood (not recorded which). The origin of the receptors is a young woman who had recovered from COVID-19.

V and J are TRBV5-1 and TRBJ2-6; D ambiguous. The germline V gene has CDR1 SGHRS and CDR2 YFSETQ. The CDR3 sequence is 17 residues long. With 0 bases removed from V and 0 bases from J, the gap between germline ends came to 10 bases. The CDR3 DNA sequence: TGCGCCAGCAGCTTGGGACAATGGATCTCTGGGGCCAACGTCCTGACTTTC. Its translation: CASSLGQWISGANVLTF.

The rearrangement links TRBV7-6 to TRBJ2-3; TRBD1 matches at 9 bases. This CDR3 region has 16 residues. Trimming removed 5 bases from V and 2 bases from J; junction bases left unmatched: 8. Germline CDR1 SGHVS, CDR2 FNYEAQ. The CDR3: CASSQGQGKFTDTQYF. CDR3 DNA sequence: TGTGCCAGCAGCCAGGGACAGGGAAAATTCACAGATACGCAGTATTTT.

This chain's CDR3 is CASSSEPGANVLTF. CDR3 nucleotides: TGCGCCAGCAGCTCGGAGCCTGGGGCCAACGTCCTGACTTTC. The chain employs TRBV5-1 and TRBJ2-6; D ambiguous. Germline assignment: CDR1 SGHRS and CDR2 YFSETQ. This CDR3 is built from 14 residues. The V and J ends lost 3 bases and 2 bases respectively, with 6 bases between them.

V is TRBV3-1 (or the pseudogene TRBV3-2) and J is TRBJ2-7, with 8 bases aligning to TRBD2. The germline V gene has CDR1 LGHDT and CDR2 YNNKEL (reference sequence). The CDR3 runs 15 residues. Trimming at V came to 0 bases and at J to 6 bases, leaving 7 bases not matched to a gene. The CDR3 bases are TGTGCCAGCAGCCAAGATCCCGGACTAGCTTCCGAGCAGTACTTC. This codes for CASSQDPGLASEQYF.

This chain joins TRBV7-9 and TRBJ1-4; 7 bases are shared with TRBD1. The CDR3 runs 18 residues. Germline-derived CDR1 and CDR2 are SEHNR and FQNEAQ (reference sequence). With 5 bases clipped from V and 5 bases from J, the junction kept 17 bases outside the gene matches. The CDR3 sequence: CASSHSGTVRPENEKLFF. The CDR3 DNA follows: TGTGCCAGCAGCCACTCCGGGACAGTGCGGCCGGAGAATGAAAAACTGTTTTTT.

This chain joins TRBV27 and TRBJ2-2, with D perhaps matching TRBD1 (5 bases). Per germline, CDR1 MNHEY and CDR2 SMNVEV (reference sequence). The CDR3 runs 14 residues. The V end lost 7 bases, the J end lost 4 bases, and 13 bases lay between the germline ends. CDR3 in DNA: TGTGCCAGCAATCAGGGATCTCGCACCGGGGAGCTGTTTTTT. Its protein is CASNQGSRTGELFF.

The genes are TRBV12-5 and TRBJ1-1; no firm D call. CDR3 length equals 14 residues. Germline CDR1 is LGHNT and CDR2 is FRNRAP. The V end was cut by 5 bases, the J end by 1 base, with 11 bases between. The DNA for the CDR3 is TGTGCTAGTGGTCCCCACGAGGGGAACACTGAAGCTTTCTTT. Its translation is CASGPHEGNTEAFF. The entire variable domain, with the rest obtained from reference TRBV12-5 and TRBJ1-1, is as follows: DARVTQTPRHKVTEMGQEVTMRCQPILGHNTVFWYRQTMMQGLELLAYFRNRAPLDDSGMPKDRFSAEMPDATLATLKIQPSEPRDSAVYFCASGPHEGNTEAFFGQGTRLTVV.

The rearrangement uses TRBV27 and TRBJ1-3; maybe TRBD1 (5 bases). The germline V gene encodes CDR1 MNHEY and CDR2 SMNVEV (reference sequence). V was trimmed by 1 base and J by 2 bases, leaving 12 bases between them. The CDR3 contains 16 residues. CDR3 in DNA: TGTGCCAGCAGTTTATATCAGGGTGAGCCTGGAAACACCATATATTTT. This encodes CASSLYQGEPGNTIYF.

This chain connects TRBV7-3 to TRBJ2-5; perhaps TRBD2 as D (6 bases). This CDR3 spans 14 amino acids. The germline V and J ends were trimmed by 1 base and 2 bases, with 8 bases remaining between them. The germline CDR1 and CDR2 sequences are SGHTA and FQGTGA. CDR3 protein: CASSLSRGQETQYF. The CDR3 DNA reads TGTGCCAGCAGCTTAAGTCGGGGGCAAGAGACCCAGTACTTC.

The chain employs TRBV5-1 and TRBJ2-5; 9 bases line up with TRBD2. The CDR3 is 14 residues long. J was trimmed by 5 bases and V by 6 bases; bases with no gene match: 8. Germline CDR1 and CDR2: SGHRS and YFSETQ. This chain's CDR3 is CASTQGLAGETQYF. The CDR3 bases are TGCGCCAGCACCCAGGGACTAGCTGGGGAGACCCAGTACTTC.

The rearrangement joins TRBV24-1 to TRBJ2-1; D is perhaps TRBD2 (5 bases). Trimming took off 6 bases at V and 0 bases at J, with 11 bases between the two ends. This CDR3 is 15 amino acids long. CDR1 is KGHDR and CDR2 is SFDVKD in the germline V gene. The CDR3 sequence is CATSRGSTSYNEQFF. In DNA form, the CDR3 reads TGTGCCACCAGTAGAGGGTCGACCTCCTACAATGAGCAGTTCTTC.

This clone qualifies as medium-sized (0.01 to 0.1%). The V call is TRBV30, the J call TRBJ2-1; D may be TRBD1 (6 bases). Germline CDR1 reads GTSNPN; CDR2 reads SVGIG (reference sequence). CDR3 length: 14 residues. Trimming removed 4 bases from V and 10 bases from J, with 20 bases in between. The CDR3 DNA reads TGTGCCTGGAAACACAGGGATTGGTTATACGAGCAGTTCTTC. Its translation is CAWKHRDWLYEQFF.

The chain links TRBV5-5 to TRBJ2-5; 15 bases map to TRBD2. With V trimmed by 4 bases and J by 2 bases, 3 bases remained unmatched. CDR1 is SGHKS and CDR2 is YYEKEE in the germline V gene (reference sequence). CDR3 length: 16 residues. CDR3 in DNA: TGTGCCAGCAGCCCGGGACTAGCGGGGGGTCAAGAGACCCAGTACTTC. This encodes CASSPGLAGGQETQYF.

V is TRBV6-1 and J is TRBJ2-3, with D possibly TRBD1 on 7 matching bases. The CDR3 runs to 15 residues. The ends were cut back, 2 bases at V and 5 bases at J, with 14 bases in the middle. Germline lookup yields CDR1 MNHNS and CDR2 SASEGT. The CDR3 DNA reads TGTGCCAGCAGTGAACGGAGGGGGCAAGGAGATACGCAGTATTTT. Protein sequence: CASSERRGQGDTQYF.

V gene TRBV6-2 or TRBV6-3 combines with J gene TRBJ2-7, with 7 bases fitting TRBD2. J gave up 5 bases and V 2 bases, and 3 bases lay outside the gene matches. CDR1 is MNHEY and CDR2 is SVGEGT in the germline V gene. The CDR3 is 13 residues long. This CDR3 is CASSYGGENEQYF. In DNA form, the CDR3 reads TGTGCCAGCAGTTACGGGGGGGAGAACGAGCAGTACTTC.

The chain recombines TRBV20-1 with TRBJ1-2; possibly TRBD1 for D (5 bases). Germline values: CDR1 DFQATT, CDR2 SNEGSKA (reference sequence). There are 13 residues in the CDR3. The germline V and J ends were trimmed by 3 bases and 0 bases, with 8 bases remaining between them. CDR3 nucleotides: TGCAGTGCTAGTAAGGGGACTAACTATGGCTACACCTTC. It is translated as CSASKGTNYGYTF.

The J gene is TRBJ2-7, the V gene TRBV27; D unclear. This CDR3 region has 13 residues. V was clipped by 5 bases and J by 4 bases, with 12 bases between them. Germline CDR1 MNHEY, CDR2 SMNVEV (reference sequence). Here the CDR3 DNA reads TGTGCCAGCAGTCCGCCGAATCGGTACGAGCAGTACTTC. Translation gives CASSPPNRYEQYF.

This chain connects TRBV24-1 to TRBJ1-4; 7 nucleotides line up with TRBD1. The germline gives CDR1 KGHDR, CDR2 SFDVKD. Trimming took 4 bases from V and 8 from J; bases not matched to a gene: 6. The CDR3 is 14 amino acids. The CDR3 sequence: CATSDARQGEKLFF. The CDR3 region has the DNA TGTGCCACCAGTGACGCACGACAGGGAGAAAAACTGTTTTTT.

The genes are TRBV7-2 and TRBJ1-3, with D perhaps TRBD1 (5 bases). This CDR3 region has 14 residues. In germline, CDR1 is SGHTA, CDR2 FQGNSA. With 0 bases removed from V and 4 bases from J, the gap between germline ends came to 7 bases. The CDR3 loop is CASSLATAGNTIYF. The CDR3 nucleotides are TGTGCCAGCAGCTTAGCGACAGCCGGAAACACCATATATTTT.

This clone was detected once. This rearrangement joins TRBV5-6 to TRBJ2-7; D is perhaps TRBD2 (5 bases). CDR3 length: 14 residues. Trimming cost V 0 bases and J 6 bases, with 13 bases left between them. Per germline, CDR1 SGHDT and CDR2 YYEEEE. CDR3 amino acids: CASSLGWRGLEQYF. CDR3 sequence (DNA): TGTGCCAGCAGCTTGGGATGGCGAGGACTCGAGCAGTACTTC.

Here the CDR3 reads CASSQTSNTEAFF. The CDR3 DNA is TGTGCCAGCAGTCAAACATCGAACACTGAAGCTTTCTTT. The genes are TRBV12-3 or TRBV12-4 and TRBJ1-1; D gene unclear. The CDR3 runs 13 residues. The V end was cut by 5 bases, the J end by 1 base, with 8 bases between.

Points on this clone: A read error may account for a junction end that differs from germline. V and J are TRBV4-1 and TRBJ2-3; possible D gene TRBD2, 7 bases. The CDR3 is made up of 17 amino acids. Germline CDR1 and CDR2: MGHRA and YSYEKL. CDR3: CASSQDRGRGTTDTQYF. In nucleotides, the CDR3 is TGCGCCAGCAGTCAAGATCGGGGGAGGGGGACTACAGATACGCAGTATTTT.

The chain uses TRBV2 and TRBJ1-4; D is ambiguous. The CDR3 contains 14 residues. V was cut by 7 bases and J by 8 bases, with 17 bases left in between. Germline CDR1 SNHLY, CDR2 FYNNEI. The CDR3 DNA reads TGTGCCAGCAATAGGAGGAGTGATGGGGAAAAACTGTTTTTT. Translation gives CASNRRSDGEKLFF.

The chain has TRBV28 and TRBJ1-2; TRBD1 matches 7 bases. The CDR3 extends over 16 amino acids. The V gene's germline CDR1 is MDHEN and CDR2 SYDVKM. After removal of 4 bases from V and 0 bases from J, the junction contained 8 bases not matched to a gene. CDR3 sequence: CASSSLQTGTNYGYTF. For the CDR3, the DNA is TGTGCCAGCAGTTCCCTACAGACAGGGACTAACTATGGCTACACCTTC.

The V and J genes are TRBV2 and TRBJ2-2, with TRBD1 as a possible D gene (5 bases). Trimming took off 3 bases at V and 5 bases at J, with 7 bases between the two ends. The length of the CDR3 is 13 residues. Germline loops: CDR1 SNHLY, CDR2 FYNNEI. The CDR3 loop is CASSDRATGELFF. The DNA of the CDR3 is TGTGCCAGCAGTGACAGGGCTACCGGGGAGCTGTTTTTT.

The chain combines TRBV5-4 with TRBJ2-4; the D gene is possibly TRBD2 (5 bases). Germline V gene data show CDR1 as SGHNT and CDR2 as YYREEE (reference sequence). Trimming took 3 bases from V and 0 from J, leaving 7 bases between them. The CDR3 spans 14 residues. The CDR3 sequence: CASSSGLAKNIQYF. The CDR3 DNA reads TGTGCCAGCAGCTCCGGACTAGCCAAAAACATTCAGTACTTC.

V usage is TRBV11-2 and J usage is TRBJ1-5; D call uncertain. Germline V gene lookup returns CDR1 SGHAT and CDR2 FQNNGV. CDR3 length equals 14 residues. V was clipped by 5 bases and J by 5 bases, with 13 bases between them. The CDR3: CASSPQTDHQPQHF. DNA for the CDR3: TGTGCCAGCAGCCCGCAGACTGATCATCAGCCCCAGCATTTT.